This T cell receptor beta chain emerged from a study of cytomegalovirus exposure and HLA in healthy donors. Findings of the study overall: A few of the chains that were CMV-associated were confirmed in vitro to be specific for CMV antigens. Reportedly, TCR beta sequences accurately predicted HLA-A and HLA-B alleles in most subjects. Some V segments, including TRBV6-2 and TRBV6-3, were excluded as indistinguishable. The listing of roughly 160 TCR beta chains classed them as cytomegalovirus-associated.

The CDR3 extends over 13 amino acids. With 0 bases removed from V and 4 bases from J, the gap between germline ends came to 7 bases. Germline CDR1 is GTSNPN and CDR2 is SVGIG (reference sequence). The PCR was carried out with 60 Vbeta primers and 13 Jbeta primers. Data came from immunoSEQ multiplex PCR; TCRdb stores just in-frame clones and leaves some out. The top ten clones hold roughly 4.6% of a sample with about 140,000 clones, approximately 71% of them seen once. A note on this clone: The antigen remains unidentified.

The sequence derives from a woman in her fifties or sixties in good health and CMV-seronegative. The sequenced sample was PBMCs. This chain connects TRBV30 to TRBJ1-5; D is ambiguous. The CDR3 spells CAWSVGGNQPQHF. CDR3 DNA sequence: TGTGCCTGGAGTGTGGGAGGGAATCAGCCCCAGCATTTT.